Described below is a single TCR beta chain sequence and its context. No antigen is known for it. V was pared by 7 bases and J by 0 bases, with 6 bases of the junction left unmatched. From germline, CDR1 is LNHDA and CDR2 SQIVND (reference sequence). The CDR3 covers 15 residues. TCR sequencing used cDNA made by reverse transcription of extracted RNA. Assay: immunoSEQ multiplex PCR; the TCRdb copy retains only in-frame clones and omits some. The repertoire holds approximately 210,000 clones, around 66% seen once, with 0.95% to 1.5% in the top ten. The sample's treatment: oral pan-JAK inhibitor, 5-10 mg twice daily. The data belong to a study of CD8+ T cells in alopecia areata. Study-wide background: Those patients who were treated received oral tofacitinib, which was given at 5 to 10 mg twice daily for moderate-to-severe alopecia areata.

Study observations and caveats: On tofacitinib, scalp clonality and expanded CD8+ clones among top 100 fell significantly. Between patients, shared TCR sequences were less clear than in mice. This was possibly due in part to HLA diversity in the patient population.

This sequence was found in a human donor with alopecia areata. The rearrangement joins TRBV19 to TRBJ1-1; 9 bases agree with TRBD1. Material: CD4+ T cells sorted from blood, obtained between weeks 44 and 45, from a patient treated with tofacitinib. The CDR3 DNA is TGTGCCAGTAATCTTAGGACAGGGGTGAACACTGAAGCTTTCTTT. This codes for CASNLRTGVNTEAFF.